The 29 T cell receptor beta chains reported below all come from one sample, sequenced in a study of T cells after posttransplantation cyclophosphamide listed by TCRdb under 2016. The control group consisted of about a dozen patients who received myeloablative marrow transplants with methotrexate plus a calcineurin inhibitor and who were sampled 1 year after transplant. Library preparation used the immunoSEQ multiplex PCR assay. Drawn from immuneACCESS, this table holds only the in-frame rearrangements with V and J called that TCRdb kept. Clones are partly lost; checked studies trace under half to an unresolved V gene and leave the rest unexplained. The sample contains about 18,000 clones, 85% of them found a single time. 28% of the sample lies in the top ten. The source was PBMCs, collected after allogeneic stem cell transplant with calcineurin inhibitor and methotrexate. The receptors stem from a female patient aged 18 to 29 who received an allogeneic stem cell transplant from an unrelated donor, was CMV-positive, and had acute and chronic GVHD. After a transplant, the donor of the graft may account for some T cells.

This chain connects TRBV5-1 to TRBJ2-1, with 13 bases matching TRBD2. The V gene's germline CDR1 is SGHRS and CDR2 YFSETQ. V lost 0 bases and J lost 1; bases outside the gene matches: 4. The CDR3 covers 18 residues. Here the CDR3 reads CASSLETSGGTSYNEQFF. As DNA, the CDR3 is TGCGCCAGCAGCTTGGAGACTAGCGGGGGGACATCCTACAATGAGCAGTTCTTC.

The genes are TRBV7-8 and TRBJ2-7, with 8 nucleotides matching TRBD2. The CDR3 is 17 residues long. With V trimmed by 3 bases and J by 4 bases, 14 bases remained unmatched. Germline V gives CDR1 SGHVS, CDR2 FQNEAQ. The CDR3 DNA reads as TGTGCCAGCAGCTTGGGCGGAGCGGGAGAAGCTTTATACGAGCAGTACTTC. Protein product: CASSLGGAGEALYEQYF. Full variable domain (missing parts from reference TRBV7-8 and TRBJ2-7): GAGVSQSPRYKVAKRGQDVALRCDPISGHVSLFWYQQALGQGPEFLTYFQNEAQLDKSGLPSDRFFAERPEGSVSTLKIQRTQQEDSAVYLCASSLGGAGEALYEQYFGPGTRLTVT.

This clone was recorded a few times. The chain uses TRBV19 and TRBJ2-3, with a tentative D call TRBD2 (5 bases). The CDR3 is 14 residues long. Germline CDR1 LNHDA, CDR2 SQIVND (reference sequence). The V end lost 2 bases, the J end lost 2 bases, and 8 bases lay between the germline ends. CDR3 sequence (DNA): TGTGCCAGTAGTATAAGCGGATTCACAGATACGCAGTATTTT. As protein: CASSISGFTDTQYF.

This chain uses TRBV29-1 with TRBJ1-1, with D perhaps matching TRBD1 (6 bases). The V end lost 7 bases, the J end lost 0 bases, and 12 bases lay between the germline ends. This CDR3 has 13 residues. CDR1 and CDR2 from the germline V gene are SQVTM and ANQGSEA. CDR3: CSGRTALNTEAFF. Written as DNA, the CDR3 is TGCAGCGGCAGGACAGCTCTGAACACTGAAGCTTTCTTT. The whole variable domain, filled in from reference TRBV29-1 and TRBJ1-1, reads SAVISQKPSRDICQRGTSLTIQCQVDSQVTMMFWYRQQPGQSLTLIATANQGSEATYESGFVIDKFPISRPNLTFSTLTVSNMSPEDSSIYLCSGRTALNTEAFFGQGTRLTVV.

This clone was observed a single time. The V call is TRBV7-2, the J call TRBJ2-3, with TRBD2 as a possible D gene (5 bases). The CDR3 length is 14 residues. The germline CDR1 and CDR2 sequences are SGHTA and FQGNSA. V gave up 0 bases and J gave up 4 bases, with 8 bases separating them. CDR3 in DNA: TGTGCCAGCAGCTTAGCGCGGGTCCCAGATACGCAGTATTTT. Amino acid sequence: CASSLARVPDTQYF.

The V gene is TRBV11-2, the J gene TRBJ2-1, with TRBD2 as a possible D gene (6 bases). The CDR3 has 17 residues. The germline gives CDR1 SGHAT, CDR2 FQNNGV. Trimming stripped 1 base from V and 4 bases from J, with 17 bases between. The CDR3 nucleotides are TGTGCCAGCAGCTTAGGGCGCACACGGGGGTCGTACAATGAGCAGTTCTTC. Residues: CASSLGRTRGSYNEQFF.

The V call is TRBV2, the J call TRBJ2-7; D uncertain. This CDR3 is built from 14 residues. The germline CDR1 and CDR2 sequences are SNHLY and FYNNEI. V was pared by 3 bases and J by 4 bases, with 13 bases between. This CDR3 reads CASSEPFKAYEQYF. CDR3 bases: TGTGCCAGCAGTGAGCCCTTTAAAGCTTACGAGCAGTACTTC.

This clone was recorded a few times. The genes are TRBV2 and TRBJ1-2; 8 positions match TRBD1. CDR3 length equals 13 residues. The V gene end was trimmed by 5 bases and the J gene end by 4 bases; junction bases not matched to a gene: 3. The germline V gene has CDR1 SNHLY and CDR2 FYNNEI. The CDR3 DNA is TGTGCCAGCAGTAAAGACAGGGGCTATGGCTACACCTTC. As protein: CASSKDRGYGYTF.

The gene calls are TRBV5-6 and TRBJ1-2, with D maybe TRBD1 (6 bases). The CDR3 consists of 14 residues. Trimming removed 4 bases at V and 4 bases at J, with 14 bases between. The germline CDR1 and CDR2 sequences are SGHDT and YYEEEE. CDR3 coding DNA: TGTGCCAGCAGCCCGATTACAGGGTCCTATGGCTACACCTTC. It yields the protein CASSPITGSYGYTF. The full variable domain, with the rest looked up from reference TRBV5-6 and TRBJ1-2, is DAGVTQSPTHLIKTRGQQVTLRCSPKSGHDTVSWYQQALGQGPQFIFQYYEEEERQRGNFPDRFSGHQFPNYSSELNVNALLLGDSALYLCASSPITGSYGYTFGSGTRLTVV.

The chain is built from TRBV9 and TRBJ2-1; the D gene is possibly TRBD2 (6 bases). Per the germline V gene, CDR1 is SGDLS and CDR2 is YYNGEE. Trimming took off 0 bases at V and 2 bases at J, with 15 bases between the two ends. This CDR3 has 17 amino acids. CDR3 coding DNA: TGTGCCAGCAGCGTAGGAGGCGGGACCACCCCCTACAATGAGCAGTTCTTC. The encoded protein is CASSVGGGTTPYNEQFF.

V is TRBV7-9 and J is TRBJ1-1; 9 bases line up with TRBD1. Germline CDR1 SEHNR, CDR2 FQNEAQ (reference sequence). This CDR3 contains 14 residues. The junction had 3 bases not matched to a gene; V was cut back by 1 base and J by 6 bases. The chain's CDR3 is CASSLGDRDPEAFF. DNA for the CDR3: TGTGCCAGCAGCTTAGGGGACAGGGACCCTGAAGCTTTCTTT. Looking up the rest from reference TRBV7-9 and TRBJ1-1 gives the full variable domain: DTGVSQNPRHKITKRGQNVTFRCDPISEHNRLYWYRQTLGQGPEFLTYFQNEAQLEKSRLLSDRFSAERPKGSFSTLEIQRTEQGDSAMYLCASSLGDRDPEAFFGQGTRLTVV.

The V and J genes are TRBV7-9 and TRBJ2-7; weak D call: TRBD2 (5 bases). Trimming shortened V by 4 bases and J by 5 bases, and 15 bases separated the two germline ends. Germline V gene data show CDR1 as SEHNR and CDR2 as FQNEAQ (reference sequence). The CDR3 runs to 14 residues. CDR3 region: CASSSPVTRNEQYF. The DNA for the CDR3 is TGTGCCAGCAGCTCTCCCGTCACTAGGAACGAGCAGTACTTC.

This sequence joins TRBV15 and TRBJ2-7; D uncertain. Per germline, CDR1 LNHNV and CDR2 YYDKDF (reference sequence). Trimming took off 0 bases at V and 2 bases at J, with 11 bases between the two ends. This CDR3 is 15 amino acids long. CDR3 nucleotides: TGTGCCACCAGCAGAGATCTCGGCGGAACCTACGAGCAGTACTTC. Protein: CATSRDLGGTYEQYF.

This chain connects TRBV7-6 to TRBJ2-5; D not resolved. The CDR3 contains 13 residues. Trimming stripped 1 base from V and 1 base from J, with 4 bases between. Germline CDR1 is SGHVS and CDR2 is FNYEAQ. The CDR3 is CASSLGAQETQYF. The CDR3 coding sequence is TGTGCCAGCAGCTTAGGGGCCCAAGAGACCCAGTACTTC.

In its sample, this clone was seen a few times. The CDR3 DNA sequence: TGTGCCAGCTCACCGCGGCGGGGAGTACCGGACACCATATATTTT. Residues: CASSPRRGVPDTIYF. The J gene is TRBJ1-3, the V gene TRBV18; D not certain. CDR3 length: 15 residues. Between the trimmed V and J ends, which lost 3 bases and 8 bases, there was a span of 17 bases. Germline assignment: CDR1 KGHSH and CDR2 LQKENI.

The chain uses TRBV5-1 and TRBJ2-1; 7 bases map to TRBD2. The V and J ends lost 3 bases and 9 bases, in that order; junction bases with no gene match: 24. The CDR3 extends over 19 amino acids. In germline, CDR1 is SGHRS, CDR2 YFSETQ. CDR3 in amino acids: CASSSPAVGRALRWGEQFF. Written as DNA, the CDR3 is TGCGCCAGCAGCTCGCCCGCGGTTGGGAGGGCCCTTCGTTGGGGTGAGCAGTTCTTC.

The CDR3 nucleotides are TGTGCCAGTAGTATGGGCGGGGCCACAGATACGCAGTATTTT. It is translated as CASSMGGATDTQYF. This chain uses TRBV19 with TRBJ2-3; a possible D gene is TRBD2 (6 bases). Germline V gene lookup returns CDR1 LNHDA and CDR2 SQIVND (reference sequence). This CDR3 region has 14 residues. Trimming removed 3 bases from V and 2 bases from J, with 9 bases in between.

This sequence joins TRBV6-1 and TRBJ1-1; no firm D call. Germline-derived CDR1 and CDR2 are MNHNS and SASEGT. The V end was cut by 7 bases, the J end by 10 bases, with 10 bases between. The CDR3 sequence is 10 residues long. The CDR3 coding sequence is TGTGCCAGCATCTTAAATCGAGCTTTCTTT. Residues: CASILNRAFF.

The table lists this clone with a count of one. The chain has TRBV18 and TRBJ2-1; 11 bases map to TRBD2. The CDR3 loop spans 17 amino acids. Germline values: CDR1 KGHSH, CDR2 LQKENI. V lost 0 bases and J lost 0; bases outside the gene matches: 1. The CDR3 DNA reads TGTGCCAGCTCACCACCGGGGACTAGCGGCTCCTACAATGAGCAGTTCTTC. This encodes CASSPPGTSGSYNEQFF.

V gene TRBV11-2 combines with J gene TRBJ2-2; no reliable D call. Trimming took 2 bases from V and 2 from J, leaving 3 bases between them. The CDR3 totals 13 residues. Per germline, CDR1 SGHAT and CDR2 FQNNGV. DNA for the CDR3: TGTGCCAGCAGCTTACTTAACACCGGGGAGCTGTTTTTT. It is translated as CASSLLNTGELFF.

This clone was seen once. CDR3 nucleotide sequence: TGTGCCAGCTCTAGACTAGCGGCAGTCGGAGGGAATGAGCAGTTCTTC. Translated: CASSRLAAVGGNEQFF. This chain connects TRBV18 to TRBJ2-1, with TRBD2 identical over 9 bases. Germline values: CDR1 KGHSH, CDR2 LQKENI. J was trimmed by 7 bases and V by 6 bases; bases with no gene match: 13. The CDR3 is 16 amino acids.

This clone was seen a few times. The chain joins TRBV25-1 to TRBJ2-5, with TRBD1 identical over 7 bases. This CDR3 has 15 amino acids. Germline CDR1 is MGHDK and CDR2 is SYGVNS. V lost 6 bases and J lost 5; bases outside the gene matches: 12. CDR3 coding DNA: TGTGCCAGCAGCCCCTCCGACAGGGTTTGGGAGACCCAGTACTTC. It yields the protein CASSPSDRVWETQYF.

The V gene is TRBV5-6, the J gene TRBJ2-3, with TRBD2 matching 8 bases. The junction had 11 bases not matched to a gene; V was cut back by 8 bases and J by 0 bases. CDR3 length equals 16 residues. Germline CDR1 reads SGHDT; CDR2 reads YYEEEE. CDR3 sequence reads: CASHGRADFSTDTQYF. CDR3 DNA sequence: TGTGCCAGTCACGGGAGGGCGGATTTTAGCACAGATACGCAGTATTTT.

The chain couples TRBV7-2 to TRBJ1-3, with D maybe TRBD1 (5 bases). The length of the CDR3 is 15 residues. Trimming removed 1 base at V and 4 bases at J, with 11 bases between. The V gene's germline CDR1 is SGHTA and CDR2 FQGNSA. The CDR3, as DNA: TGTGCCAGCAGCTTAGGGCAGGGTGGAGGAAACACCATATATTTT. This encodes CASSLGQGGGNTIYF.

CDR3 in DNA: TGTGCCAGCGGACCTCAGGGGGCTCTAACAGCTTTCTTT. As protein: CASGPQGALTAFF. The chain recombines TRBV5-6 with TRBJ1-1; TRBD1 matches at 8 bases. This CDR3 is 13 amino acids long. With V trimmed by 7 bases and J by 10 bases, 12 bases remained unmatched. CDR1 and CDR2 from the germline V gene are SGHDT and YYEEEE.

This clone appeared a single time. The V and J genes are TRBV5-4 and TRBJ2-1; 9 nucleotides match TRBD1. This CDR3 spans 13 amino acids. Germline trimming cut 3 bases from V and 7 bases from J; bases unmatched to any gene: 2. Per the germline V gene, CDR1 is SGHNT and CDR2 is YYREEE (reference sequence). CDR3 in DNA: TGTGCCAGCAGCTCCGGACAGGGGAATGAGCAGTTCTTC. It specifies CASSSGQGNEQFF.

V and J are TRBV18 and TRBJ2-5, with TRBD1 matching over 7 bases. The germline CDR1 and CDR2 sequences are KGHSH and LQKENI. J was trimmed by 5 bases and V by 5 bases; bases with no gene match: 11. This CDR3 comprises 15 residues. The chain's CDR3 is CASSSAYRGQETQYF. The CDR3 nucleotides are TGTGCCAGCTCATCGGCTTACAGGGGACAGGAGACCCAGTACTTC.

This chain uses TRBV29-1 with TRBJ2-7; 11 nucleotides match TRBD2. CDR1 and CDR2 (germline): SQVTM, ANQGSEA. The CDR3 contains 13 residues. V lost 6 bases to trimming and J lost 6 bases; unmatched junction nucleotides: 7. In DNA, the CDR3 is TGCAGCGTCGTCTTGCTAGCGGGAGGCGAGCAGTACTTC. Residues: CSVVLLAGGEQYF.

The CDR3 loop is CASSGGSGYTF. In nucleotides, the CDR3 is TGTGCCAGTAGTGGAGGGTCGGGCTACACCTTC. The chain links TRBV19 to TRBJ1-2; D not certain. Germline V lookup: CDR1 LNHDA, CDR2 SQIVND (reference sequence). The CDR3 is 11 residues long. V was pared by 5 bases and J by 8 bases, with 9 bases between.